What follows describes a single T cell receptor (beta chain). Assay used: immunoSEQ multiplex PCR; TCRdb lists only in-frame clones, some missing. The table records more than 95,000 clones, around 80% of them present only once. The sample is drawn from a study of radiation and T cells in renal cell carcinoma. The CDR3 runs 17 residues. Germline V lookup: CDR1 SGHRS, CDR2 YFSETQ. The junction had 6 bases not matched to a gene; V was cut back by 2 bases and J by 0 bases. Time point specified: baseline pretreatment blood. The treatment was: 15 Gy SBRT to primary tumor, nephrectomy 4 weeks later. The tumor was a clear cell renal cell carcinoma.

This clonotype originated in a woman aged 60 to 75 with renal cell carcinoma. The gene calls are TRBV5-1 and TRBJ1-3; 9 bases fit TRBD1. This material consisted of blood, taken from a patient whose treatment included radiotherapy and nephrectomy. CDR3 sequence reads: CASSLGQGPNSGNTIYF. The DNA of the CDR3 is TGCGCCAGCAGCTTAGGACAGGGGCCAAACTCTGGAAACACCATATATTTT.